Given below is one TCR beta chain in context. As yet, its antigen is unknown. The sample comes from a study of cytomegalovirus exposure and HLA in healthy donors. Study-wide context: The approximately 110 validation repertoires used a platform that matched the one used for the 600 to 700 first-cohort repertoires, as a later analysis reported.

Profiled with immunoSEQ multiplex PCR; TCRdb holds only in-frame clones, not every one. The repertoire includes approximately 140,000 clones, about 86% of them detected once, and approximately 8.5% sits in the top ten. Trimming removed 8 bases from V and 9 bases from J; junction bases left unmatched: 14. This CDR3 is built from 15 residues. CDR1 is ENHRY, CDR2 SYGVKD, per germline. Study results and caveats: According to the study, 180 or so TCR beta chains were cytomegalovirus-associated. In vitro experiments confirmed that three CMV-associated chains were specific for CMV antigens.

The donors were in the approximately 130-subject validation cohort; that cohort was separate from the approximately 700-subject first cohort. This chain joins TRBV10-3 and TRBJ2-1; 9 bases are shared with TRBD1. This TCR was recovered from a woman under 30 in good health and CMV-seropositive. What was sequenced was PBMCs. The CDR3 DNA sequence: TGTGCCATCGAAGCCGGGACAGGGAATTTTGGTGAGCAGTTCTTC. This codes for CAIEAGTGNFGEQFF.